These 5 T cell receptor beta chains originate from one sample sequenced in a study of T cell responses to AZD1222 COVID-19 vaccine. Clones were read by immunoSEQ multiplex PCR, and TCRdb kept only the in-frame ones, dropping some. The data hold roughly 180,000 clones, with about 94% observed a single time. The sample here was peripheral blood, taken on day 0 of AZD1222 vaccination. Receptors originate from an adult in good health.

V is TRBV4-1 and J is TRBJ1-2; the D is unclear. CDR3 length: 14 amino acids. V dropped 1 base and J dropped 5 bases, with 11 bases sitting between them. From germline, CDR1 is MGHRA and CDR2 YSYEKL. CDR3 residues: CASSQGGGGYGYTF. CDR3 bases: TGCGCCAGCAGCCAAGGGGGTGGAGGGTATGGCTACACCTTC.

This chain's CDR3 is CASSQGVSGAAFGPQHF. As DNA, the CDR3 is TGCGCCAGCAGCCAAGGGGTATCGGGTGCGGCCTTTGGACCCCAGCATTTT. This rearrangement joins TRBV4-1 to TRBJ1-5; no definite D call. The V gene lost 1 base and the J gene lost 10 bases, with 23 bases spanning the gap. Per the germline V gene, CDR1 is MGHRA and CDR2 is YSYEKL. This CDR3 comprises 17 residues.

This clone appeared a few times. This chain uses TRBV3-1 (or the pseudogene TRBV3-2) with TRBJ2-7; 8 bases map to TRBD2. CDR1 and CDR2 (germline): LGHDT, YNNKEL (reference sequence). After removal of 3 bases from V and 6 bases from J, the junction contained 10 bases not matched to a gene. The CDR3 runs 15 residues. CDR3 loop: CASSQTGAGAGEQYF. CDR3 sequence (DNA): TGTGCCAGCAGCCAGACTGGAGCGGGAGCGGGCGAGCAGTACTTC.

This chain connects TRBV9 to TRBJ1-1; D gene ambiguous. CDR3 length equals 13 residues. Germline CDR1 SGDLS, CDR2 YYNGEE. With 4 bases removed from V and 1 base from J, the gap between germline ends came to 8 bases. The CDR3 bases are TGTGCCAGCAGCCTCGGGAGGAACACTGAAGCTTTCTTT. This gives the protein CASSLGRNTEAFF. Full variable domain (outside the CDR3, taken from reference TRBV9 and TRBJ1-1): DSGVTQTPKHLITATGQRVTLRCSPRSGDLSVYWYQQSLDQGLQFLIQYYNGEERAKGNILERFSAQQFPDLHSELNLSSLELGDSALYFCASSLGRNTEAFFGQGTRLTVV.

This chain links TRBV21-1 with TRBJ2-2. TRBV21-1 is termed a pseudogene. This CDR3 comprises 17 residues. CDR3 amino acids: CASSKEGRTPNTGELFF. In DNA, the CDR3 is TGTGCCAGCAGCAAAGAGGGCCGAACTCCGAACACCGGGGAGCTGTTTTTT.